Listed below are T cell receptor beta chains from one sample, sequenced in a study of blood T cells in healthy people across ages. In TCRdb, the 5' RACE reads were re-called with MiXCR into one record per CDR3 protein. The data contain hundreds of thousands of distinct CDR3 sequences, 35% to 50% of them singletons. Sequenced material: blood. These receptors were collected from a man older than 75 in good health. Both conserved end residues are part of each CDR3. D genes are given only for firm matches. Clone size is stated in some rows and not others, as once, few, many or a class when expanded.

j_gene,d_gene,v_gene,abundance,CDR3aa,CDR3nt
TRBJ2-1,NA,TRBV12-3/TRBV12-4,NA,CASSPTGTARKQFF,TGTGCCAGCAGTCCAACCGGGACGGCAAGGAAGCAGTTCTTC
TRBJ2-2,TRBD2,TRBV28,NA,CATTAGAGELFF,TGTGCCACCACGGCGGGGGCCGGGGAGCTGTTTTTT
TRBJ2-7,TRBD2,TRBV4-2,few,CASSQGWREGREQYF,TGTGCCAGCAGCCAAGGATGGCGGGAGGGCCGCGAGCAGTACTTC
TRBJ1-2,NA,TRBV28,few,CASSPTGGLYGYTF,TGTGCCAGCAGTCCCACCGGGGGTCTCTATGGCTACACCTTC
TRBJ2-3,TRBD1,TRBV12-3/TRBV12-4,NA,CASSTDRTRVGADTQYF,TGTGCCAGCAGTACGGACAGGACGAGAGTGGGGGCAGATACGCAGTATTTT
TRBJ2-3,NA,TRBV7-9,NA,CASRGLADTDTQYF,TGTGCCAGCAGGGGATTAGCGGACACAGATACGCAGTATTTT
TRBJ1-1,NA,TRBV7-2,NA,CASSFAPQMGSTEAFF,TGTGCCAGCAGCTTTGCCCCCCAGATGGGGTCTACTGAAGCTTTCTTT
TRBJ1-2,NA,TRBV28,NA,CASITGGFGYGYTF,TGTGCCAGCATCACCGGGGGATTTGGATATGGCTACACCTTC
TRBJ1-5,TRBD1,TRBV7-2,many,CASSQRQGGNQPQHF,TGTGCCAGCAGCCAGAGACAGGGTGGCAATCAGCCCCAGCATTTT
TRBJ2-1,NA,TRBV15,NA,CATNRHPGTYNEQFF,TGTGCCACCAACAGACATCCTGGGACCTACAATGAGCAGTTCTTC
TRBJ2-1,NA,TRBV20-1,many,CSARVRISSYNEQFF,TGCAGTGCTAGAGTCCGGATTAGCTCCTACAATGAGCAGTTCTTC
TRBJ2-5,NA,TRBV7-2,NA,CASSLEQRETETQYF,TGTGCCAGCAGCTTAGAACAGAGGGAGACGGAGACCCAGTACTTC
TRBJ2-5,NA,TRBV27,NA,CASSLSSGRREYF,TGTGCCAGCAGTTTGTCCAGCGGCCGGAGGGAGTACTTC
TRBJ2-3,NA,TRBV6-4,few,CASSRDSINTDTQYF,TGTGCCAGCAGTCGGGACTCCATTAACACAGATACGCAGTATTTT
TRBJ2-7,NA,TRBV5-4,NA,CASSRDKYYEQYF,TGTGCCAGCAGTAGGGACAAGTACTACGAGCAGTACTTC
TRBJ2-1,NA,TRBV7-9,NA,CASSLAAGTLYNEQFF,TGTGCCAGCAGCTTAGCGGCCGGGACATTGTACAATGAGCAGTTCTTC
TRBJ2-3,TRBD2,TRBV27,once,CASSFQIAGGGNTQYF,TGTGCCAGCAGTTTCCAGATAGCGGGGGGCGGGAATACGCAGTATTTT
TRBJ2-3,NA,TRBV25-1,NA,CASSGVAPPADTQYF,TGTGCCAGCAGTGGGGTCGCTCCCCCAGCCGATACGCAGTATTTT
TRBJ1-2,TRBD1,TRBV27,few,CASSLNRGRVYGYTF,TGTGCCAGCAGTCTCAACAGGGGGCGCGTCTATGGCTACACCTTC
TRBJ2-3,TRBD2,TRBV5-1,many,CASSLAGGPSDTQYF,TGTGCCAGCAGCTTAGCGGGAGGGCCTTCAGATACGCAGTATTTT
TRBJ2-1,NA,TRBV2,NA,CASLSERSSYNEQFF,TGTGCCAGCCTTTCGGAGCGAAGCTCCTACAATGAGCAGTTCTTC
TRBJ2-5,TRBD2,TRBV9,once,CASSVDGLADYVQYF,TGTGCCAGCAGCGTAGATGGCCTAGCGGATTACGTGCAGTACTTC
TRBJ2-2,TRBD2,TRBV6-6,NA,CASSFSGRDTGELFF,TGTGCCAGCAGTTTTAGCGGGAGGGACACCGGGGAGCTGTTTTTT
TRBJ1-6,TRBD1,TRBV6-5,NA,CASSLARDRNSPLHF,TGTGCCAGCAGTTTAGCCAGGGACAGGAATTCACCCCTCCACTTT
TRBJ2-7,NA,TRBV7-2,NA,CASSLDGGPYEQNF,TGTGCCAGCAGCTTAGACGGAGGTCCCTACGAGCAGAACTTC
TRBJ1-1,NA,TRBV30,NA,CACSNQGIAEAFF,TGTGCCTGTTCAAACCAGGGGATCGCTGAAGCTTTCTTT
TRBJ2-1,TRBD2,TRBV7-3,few,CASSEGSAGEYNEQFF,TGTGCCAGCAGTGAAGGGTCGGCGGGAGAGTACAATGAGCAGTTCTTC
TRBJ1-1,NA,TRBV7-2,NA,CASSPRQQNTEAFF,TGTGCCAGCAGCCCAAGACAGCAGAACACTGAAGCTTTCTTT
TRBJ2-1,TRBD2,TRBV7-2,few,CASSWIGSLAGTNEQFF,TGTGCCAGCAGCTGGATCGGTTCTCTAGCGGGAACCAATGAGCAGTTCTTC
TRBJ1-1,NA,TRBV30,NA,CAWSYTGDRRKAFF,TGTGCCTGGAGCTACACCGGCGACCGCCGCAAAGCTTTCTTT
TRBJ1-2,NA,TRBV20-1,NA,CSAGPGTLEVSYGYTF,TGCAGTGCTGGTCCCGGGACCCTGGAAGTTAGCTATGGCTACACCTTC
TRBJ2-3,NA,TRBV5-1,few,CASSAGQGGVTDTQYF,TGCGCCAGCAGCGCAGGACAGGGAGGGGTAACAGATACGCAGTATTTT
TRBJ1-1,NA,TRBV12-3/TRBV12-4,many,CASSTHLNTEAFF,TGTGCCAGCAGCACACACCTTAACACTGAAGCTTTCTTT
TRBJ2-5,NA,TRBV12-3/TRBV12-4,few,CASSVRREETQYF,TGTGCCAGCAGTGTTAGGAGAGAAGAGACCCAGTACTTC
TRBJ2-1,NA,TRBV6-2/TRBV6-3,NA,CASSTTRVNEQFF,TGTGCCAGCAGTACAACTAGAGTCAATGAGCAGTTCTTC
TRBJ2-7,TRBD1,TRBV28,NA,CASITRQGGEQYF,TGTGCCAGCATCACCAGACAGGGTGGCGAGCAGTACTTC